This entry lists 18 T cell receptor beta chains sequenced from one sample in a study of blood T cell repertoires in COVID-19 (dated by TCRdb to 2018 to 2020). Receptors were amplified or captured by the immunoSEQ multiplex PCR assay. Drawn from immuneACCESS, this table holds only the in-frame rearrangements with V and J called that TCRdb kept. Clones are partly lost; checked studies trace under half to an unresolved V gene and leave the rest unexplained. The sample table shows just over 650,000 clones, and about 87% are seen once. Roughly 0.25% of the sample rests with the top ten. Sequencing input: peripheral blood. The receptors originated from a woman aged 18-29 years with acute or convalescent COVID-19.

The chain is built from TRBV7-2 and TRBJ2-7; 8 nucleotides line up with TRBD1. Unmatched junction bases numbered 0, after V lost 5 bases and J lost 6 bases. This CDR3 contains 11 residues. Germline V lookup: CDR1 SGHTA, CDR2 FQGNSA. The CDR3 is CASSDRGEQYF. The CDR3 DNA follows: TGTGCCAGCAGCGACAGGGGCGAGCAGTACTTC.

The sample holds a few counts of this clone. The chain has TRBV4-1 and TRBJ2-7, with 7 bases fitting TRBD2. The ends lost 1 base at V and 0 bases at J; junction bases unmatched: 6. Germline V CDR1 and CDR2: MGHRA, YSYEKL. There are 16 residues in the CDR3. The DNA of the CDR3 is TGCGCCAGCAGCCAAGCCGCCGGGGGGAGCTCCTACGAGCAGTACTTC. This codes for CASSQAAGGSSYEQYF.

The genes are TRBV2 and TRBJ1-6; D is unresolved. Per germline, CDR1 SNHLY and CDR2 FYNNEI. The CDR3 is 16 amino acids. V dropped 4 bases and J dropped 4 bases, with 14 bases sitting between them. CDR3 DNA sequence: TGTGCCAGCAGTGGACCAAAAGAGGGATATAATTCACCCCTCCACTTT. Translated, it gives CASSGPKEGYNSPLHF.

The genes are TRBV10-2 and TRBJ2-5; D not resolved. This CDR3 is built from 12 residues. The germline CDR1 and CDR2 sequences are WSHSY and SAAADI. Deletions cut 4 bases from V and 2 bases from J, with 5 bases between. CDR3 protein: CASSGQQETQYF. As DNA, the CDR3 is TGCGCCAGCAGTGGGCAACAAGAGACCCAGTACTTC.

The chain links TRBV4-2 to TRBJ2-1, with D unclear. CDR3 length: 17 amino acids. Germline V gene lookup returns CDR1 LGHNA and CDR2 YNFKEQ. Trimming removed 0 bases at V and 7 bases at J, with 19 bases between. CDR3 sequence reads: CASSQDGYTDPGNEQFF. In nucleotides, the CDR3 is TGTGCCAGCAGCCAAGATGGGTACACGGATCCCGGGAATGAGCAGTTCTTC.

V usage is TRBV5-6 and J usage is TRBJ1-4; a possible D gene is TRBD1 (5 bases). There are 12 residues in the CDR3. V was clipped by 2 bases and J by 10 bases, with 9 bases between them. From germline, CDR1 is SGHDT and CDR2 YYEEEE. CDR3 region: CASSFRGGKLFF. The DNA of the CDR3 is TGTGCCAGCAGCTTTAGGGGAGGAAAACTGTTTTTT.

The chain has TRBV6-5 and TRBJ1-3; a weak D match, TRBD1 (6 bases). V was clipped by 7 bases and J by 4 bases, with 17 bases between them. The CDR3 totals 15 residues. Germline values: CDR1 MNHEY, CDR2 SVGAGI. The CDR3 region is CASTPQQGRGNTIYF. DNA for the CDR3: TGTGCCAGCACTCCTCAACAGGGCCGAGGAAACACCATATATTTT.

This clone was counted a few times. In DNA form, the CDR3 reads TGCGCCAGCAGCCATGGACAGGGGAGGACGATGAACACTGAAGCTTTCTTT. Translating it yields CASSHGQGRTMNTEAFF. V is TRBV4-3 and J is TRBJ1-1, with 9 nucleotides matching TRBD1. Trimming cost V 3 bases and J 0 bases; bases outside gene matches: 8. Germline V lookup: CDR1 LGHNA, CDR2 YSLEER. This CDR3 is built from 17 residues.

The chain combines TRBV27 with TRBJ2-2; 8 bases align to TRBD1. The germline CDR1 and CDR2 sequences are MNHEY and SMNVEV (reference sequence). There are 14 residues in the CDR3. J lost 5 bases, V lost 5 bases, and 4 bases had no gene match. This chain's CDR3 is CASSRTGWTGELFF. The CDR3 DNA sequence: TGTGCCAGCAGTAGGACAGGGTGGACCGGGGAGCTGTTTTTT.

The chain uses TRBV4-1 and TRBJ1-5, with 7 bases lining up with TRBD1. The germline V gene encodes CDR1 MGHRA and CDR2 YSYEKL. The CDR3 spans 18 residues. V gave up 4 bases and J gave up 0 bases; unmatched junction bases: 12. The CDR3 here is CASSPHTGTDYSNQPQHF. The CDR3 DNA is TGCGCCAGCAGCCCACATACCGGGACAGATTATAGCAATCAGCCCCAGCATTTT.

The CDR3 region has the DNA TGTGCCAGCAGCCAATGGGGCCCTACCGGGGAGCTGTTTTTT. This gives the protein CASSQWGPTGELFF. The chain carries TRBV3-1 (or the pseudogene TRBV3-2) and TRBJ2-2, with a possible D match to TRBD1 (5 bases). The V gene's germline CDR1 is LGHDT and CDR2 YNNKEL (reference sequence). The length of the CDR3 is 14 residues. The V and J ends lost 2 bases and 5 bases respectively, with 9 bases between them.

The V call is TRBV28, the J call TRBJ1-2; D unclear. The CDR3 has 14 amino acids. V lost 7 bases to trimming and J lost 7 bases, with 19 bases between them. Per the germline V gene, CDR1 is MDHEN and CDR2 is SYDVKM. The CDR3 loop is CASNRYSLHLGYTF. The CDR3 DNA is TGTGCCAGCAACCGTTACAGCCTACATCTTGGCTACACCTTC.

This clone showed up just once. This chain joins TRBV9 and TRBJ1-1; a possible D gene is TRBD1 (5 bases). The length of the CDR3 is 17 residues. V gave up 0 bases and J gave up 1 base, with 16 bases separating them. Looked up from germline, CDR1 is SGDLS and CDR2 is YYNGEE. The DNA for the CDR3 is TGTGCCAGCAGCGTAGAGGGACTTACTCTGGGGAACACTGAAGCTTTCTTT. As protein: CASSVEGLTLGNTEAFF.

The V and J genes are TRBV5-1 and TRBJ2-1; 11 nucleotides line up with TRBD2. This CDR3 comprises 16 residues. V shed 0 bases, J shed 6 bases, and the junction held 5 bases outside the gene matches. In germline, CDR1 is SGHRS, CDR2 YFSETQ. CDR3 in amino acids: CASSLALAGGPNEQFF. DNA for the CDR3: TGCGCCAGCAGCTTGGCGCTAGCGGGGGGACCCAATGAGCAGTTCTTC.

The rearrangement uses TRBV5-1 and TRBJ2-7; 9 bases are shared with TRBD1. Trimming removed 0 bases from V and 7 bases from J; junction bases left unmatched: 8. Germline CDR1 is SGHRS and CDR2 is YFSETQ. The CDR3 is 15 amino acids. CDR3 region: CASSLGRTGEKEQYF. In DNA form, the CDR3 reads TGCGCCAGCAGCTTGGGACGGACAGGGGAGAAGGAGCAGTACTTC.

This clone showed up just once. This chain links TRBV24-1 with TRBJ2-5, with 10 bases that match TRBD2. Trimming took 7 bases from V and 3 from J; bases not matched to a gene: 1. Germline V gene sequence: CDR1 KGHDR, CDR2 SFDVKD. CDR3 length: 13 residues. The CDR3 DNA reads as TGTGCCACCAGAGGACTAGCGGAAGAGACCCAGTACTTC. Translated, it gives CATRGLAEETQYF.

The rearrangement uses TRBV6-5 and TRBJ1-5; 9 positions agree with TRBD1. The germline CDR1 and CDR2 sequences are MNHEY and SVGAGI. This CDR3 contains 13 residues. The J segment lost 7 bases and the V segment lost 7 bases, leaving 5 bases of the junction unmatched. The CDR3 nucleotides read TGTGCCAGCACGGACAGGGGTAGGCAGCCCCAGCATTTT. This codes for CASTDRGRQPQHF.

This clone was recorded once. V usage is TRBV5-1 and J usage is TRBJ1-1; TRBD1 matches at 7 bases. Germline V lookup: CDR1 SGHRS, CDR2 YFSETQ. The V gene end was trimmed by 5 bases and the J gene end by 3 bases; junction bases not matched to a gene: 10. The CDR3 extends over 15 amino acids. The CDR3, as DNA: TGCGCCAGCAGTTGGAGGGGGCGCGGGGACACTGAAGCTTTCTTT. This gives the protein CASSWRGRGDTEAFF. Looking up the rest from reference TRBV5-1 and TRBJ1-1 gives the full variable domain: KAGVTQTPRYLIKTRGQQVTLSCSPISGHRSVSWYQQTPGQGLQFLFEYFSETQRNKGNFPGRFSGRQFSNSRSEMNVSTLELGDSALYLCASSWRGRGDTEAFFGQGTRLTVV.